Sequencing of this TCR beta chain was carried out in a study of CD8 T cells in ankylosing spondylitis. Turning to this clonotype: The antigen is unknown.

Using quantitative 5'-RACE with molecular barcodes, the authors made TCR beta libraries. Each CDR3 protein is one row after TCRdb ran MiXCR on the 5' RACE reads. The repertoire has fewer than 450,000 distinct CDR3 sequences, about a sixth of them found once; the top ten carry approximately 0.93%. Study results and caveats: What seemed typical of ankylosing spondylitis blood was a TCR beta motif built from several highly homologous variants.

This CDR3 is built from 16 residues. V shed 1 base, J shed 3 bases, and the junction held 5 bases outside the gene matches. Germline CDR1 is LGHDT and CDR2 is YNNKEL (reference sequence). This chain connects TRBV3-1 to TRBJ1-3, with 8 bases aligning to TRBD1. The TCR sequence derives from a male donor with ankylosing spondylitis. The sample taken for sequencing was blood, either unsorted or a sorted T cell fraction (not recorded which). Written as DNA, the CDR3 is TGTGCCAGCAGCCAAGCCGGACAGGGCGATGGAAACACCATATATTTT. This gives the protein CASSQAGQGDGNTIYF.